The T cell receptor (beta chain) described here comes from a study of blood T cell repertoires in COVID-19. Study in general: The study drew acute and convalescent COVID-19 samples from the United States, Italy and Spain. From T cells, B-cell-depleted T cells, or PBMCs came the material, which was cDNA or gDNA.

In the original analysis: Using reference gene primer amplification, nucleated cell counts were estimated. Data came from immunoSEQ multiplex PCR; TCRdb stores just in-frame clones and leaves some out. Clonal size and the V and J genes are those of that table, whereas D and trimming came from the DNA. The sample contains 250,000 to 350,000 clones, 85% to 90% of which appear only once. The CDR3 covers 16 residues. The V gene lost 1 base and the J gene lost 4 bases, with 14 bases spanning the gap. Germline V lookup: CDR1 MGHRA, CDR2 YSYEKL. Followed longitudinally, the Seattle patients had been enrolled during active infection.

This chain connects TRBV4-1 to TRBJ1-3; D remains ambiguous. The TCR comes from a woman in her twenties or thirties with COVID-19, enrolled during active disease. The sequenced sample was peripheral blood. CDR3 sequence (DNA): TGCGCCAGCAGCCAAGTCGGAGAGAAGAGGGGAAACACCATATATTTT. Protein: CASSQVGEKRGNTIYF.